These T cell receptor beta chains were read from a single sample in a study of blood T cells in healthy people across ages. In TCRdb, the 5' RACE reads were re-called with MiXCR into one record per CDR3 protein. The sample consists of 980,000 or so distinct CDR3 sequences, 40% to 60% of them appearing once. Sequences were obtained from blood. The receptors were sampled from a man aged 30-40 years in good health. CDR3s include the opening cysteine and the closing phenylalanine or tryptophan. Fields, in order: J gene, clone size, V gene, D gene, CDR3 protein, CDR3 DNA. A D gene is named only where the DNA matches it firmly. Rows give clone size only sometimes, using once, few, many, or a class for an expanded clone.

J: TRBJ2-3; size: few; V: TRBV4-3; D: -; CDR3: CASSSGRTNTDTQYF; DNA: TGCGCCAGCAGCAGTGGGCGAACCAACACAGATACGCAGTATTTT
J: TRBJ1-4; size: -; V: TRBV7-9; D: -; CDR3: CASSPRLLEKLFF; DNA: TGTGCCAGCAGCCCCAGGCTATTGGAAAAACTGTTTTTT
J: TRBJ2-7; size: -; V: TRBV6-5; D: -; CDR3: CASSNRDAYYEQYF; DNA: TGTGCCAGCAGTAACCGGGACGCATACTACGAGCAGTACTTC
J: TRBJ1-3; size: few; V: TRBV28; D: TRBD1; CDR3: CASRKTGDGGNTIYF; DNA: TGTGCCAGCCGCAAGACAGGGGACGGTGGAAACACCATATATTTT
J: TRBJ2-7; size: -; V: TRBV24-1; D: -; CDR3: CATSDPAAGYEQYF; DNA: TGTGCCACCAGTGATCCTGCCGCAGGCTACGAGCAGTACTTC
J: TRBJ2-7; size: few; V: TRBV5-1; D: TRBD1; CDR3: CASSGTGDSYEQYF; DNA: TGCGCCAGCAGCGGGACAGGGGACTCCTACGAGCAGTACTTC
J: TRBJ2-1; size: -; V: TRBV25-1; D: TRBD2; CDR3: CASSEFEGLERLGGNEQFF; DNA: TGTGCCAGCAGTGAATTCGAGGGCCTGGAGCGTCTCGGGGGGAATGAGCAGTTCTTC
J: TRBJ2-1; size: few; V: TRBV12-3/TRBV12-4; D: TRBD1; CDR3: CASSSLLLGGTGVYNEQFF; DNA: TGTGCCAGCAGTTCTCTCCTCCTTGGGGGGACAGGAGTTTACAATGAGCAGTTCTTC
J: TRBJ2-3; size: few; V: TRBV20-1; D: -; CDR3: CSASPGEERADTQYF; DNA: TGCAGTGCCAGCCCCGGGGAGGAGCGGGCAGATACGCAGTATTTT
J: TRBJ2-3; size: -; V: TRBV10-3; D: -; CDR3: CAISGGRETDTQYF; DNA: TGTGCCATCAGTGGGGGTCGGGAGACAGATACGCAGTATTTT
J: TRBJ2-1; size: many; V: TRBV4-1; D: TRBD2; CDR3: CASSQEYLAGATNEQFF; DNA: TGCGCCAGCAGCCAAGAATACTTAGCGGGGGCTACGAATGAGCAGTTCTTC
J: TRBJ2-7; size: many; V: TRBV4-1; D: -; CDR3: CASSQEMAVYEQYF; DNA: TGCGCCAGCAGCCAAGAAATGGCGGTTTACGAGCAGTACTTC
J: TRBJ2-1; size: few; V: TRBV6-5; D: -; CDR3: CASSRGTHSYNEQFF; DNA: TGTGCCAGCAGTAGGGGGACACACTCCTACAATGAGCAGTTCTTC
J: TRBJ1-5; size: -; V: TRBV6-2/TRBV6-3; D: -; CDR3: CASNEVYSNQPQHF; DNA: TGTGCCAGCAACGAGGTTTATAGCAATCAGCCCCAGCATTTT
J: TRBJ2-1; size: -; V: TRBV6-6; D: -; CDR3: CASSYSPGQFYNEQFF; DNA: TGTGCCAGCAGTTACTCGCCGGGACAATTTTACAATGAGCAGTTCTTC
J: TRBJ1-2; size: -; V: TRBV5-1; D: TRBD1; CDR3: CASSTNPTGGDGYTF; DNA: TGCGCCAGCAGCACCAACCCGACAGGGGGAGATGGCTACACCTTC
J: TRBJ2-5; size: few; V: TRBV6-1; D: -; CDR3: CASKRSGRGETQYF; DNA: TGTGCCAGCAAACGATCGGGACGGGGAGAGACCCAGTACTTC
J: TRBJ1-2; size: -; V: TRBV7-2; D: TRBD1; CDR3: CASRLDRARPYGYTF; DNA: TGTGCCAGCAGACTAGACAGGGCGCGACCCTATGGCTACACCTTC
J: TRBJ2-1; size: -; V: TRBV12-3/TRBV12-4; D: -; CDR3: CASSPGLPSYNEQFF; DNA: TGTGCCAGCAGTCCTGGCCTGCCTTCCTACAATGAGCAGTTCTTC
J: TRBJ2-1; size: -; V: TRBV6-5; D: TRBD2; CDR3: CASSYTGSGGSFRLNEQFF; DNA: TGTGCCAGCAGTTACACGGGTAGCGGGGGGAGTTTTAGGTTGAATGAGCAGTTCTTC
J: TRBJ2-7; size: few; V: TRBV5-6; D: -; CDR3: CASSFRGLGYEQYF; DNA: TGTGCCAGCAGCTTCAGGGGTTTAGGATACGAGCAGTACTTC
J: TRBJ1-1; size: -; V: TRBV12-3/TRBV12-4; D: -; CDR3: CASATGGGRENTEAFF; DNA: TGTGCCAGCGCCACAGGCGGGGGGCGAGAGAACACTGAAGCTTTCTTT
J: TRBJ2-1; size: -; V: TRBV27; D: TRBD2; CDR3: CASSLRAVVSGGSYNEQFF; DNA: TGTGCCAGCAGTTTAAGGGCGGTGGTGTCGGGGGGGTCCTACAATGAGCAGTTCTTC
J: TRBJ2-1; size: -; V: TRBV7-2; D: TRBD2; CDR3: CASSLVSGGVNEQFF; DNA: TGTGCCAGCAGCTTAGTTAGCGGGGGGGTCAATGAGCAGTTCTTC
J: TRBJ2-3; size: -; V: TRBV20-1; D: TRBD2; CDR3: CSASIIRPGRDTDTQYF; DNA: TGCAGTGCTTCGATAATACGCCCGGGGAGGGACACAGATACGCAGTATTTT
J: TRBJ2-1; size: -; V: TRBV20-1; D: -; CDR3: CSPDFFNTYNEQFF; DNA: TGCAGTCCTGATTTCTTTAACACCTACAATGAGCAGTTCTTC
J: TRBJ2-1; size: -; V: TRBV6-5; D: -; CDR3: CASSSYRGGNEQFF; DNA: TGTGCCAGCAGTTCCTACAGGGGGGGCAATGAGCAGTTCTTC
J: TRBJ2-3; size: -; V: TRBV12-3/TRBV12-4; D: -; CDR3: CASSLRQTRTDTQYF; DNA: TGTGCCAGCAGTTTAAGGCAGACTCGCACAGATACGCAGTATTTT
J: TRBJ1-1; size: -; V: TRBV4-1; D: TRBD1; CDR3: CASSRTGGPMNTEAFF; DNA: TGCGCCAGCAGTCGCACAGGGGGCCCCATGAACACTGAAGCTTTCTTT
J: TRBJ2-3; size: few; V: TRBV27; D: -; CDR3: CASTGTLQRTDTQYF; DNA: TGTGCTTCAACCGGGACCCTTCAGCGCACAGATACGCAGTATTTT
J: TRBJ2-5; size: -; V: TRBV25-1; D: -; CDR3: CASNGSYQETQYF; DNA: TGTGCCAGCAATGGATCCTACCAGGAGACCCAGTACTTC
J: TRBJ2-6; size: few; V: TRBV4-2; D: -; CDR3: CASSQAVSSLSGANVLTF; DNA: TGTGCCAGCAGCCAAGCTGTCTCCTCGCTCTCTGGGGCCAACGTCCTGACTTTC
J: TRBJ1-2; size: -; V: TRBV6-5; D: -; CDR3: CASDGGAGRGYTF; DNA: TGTGCCAGCGATGGCGGAGCGGGCCGCGGCTACACCTTC
J: TRBJ2-5; size: -; V: TRBV5-5; D: -; CDR3: CATTASETQYF; DNA: TGTGCCACCACAGCTTCGGAGACCCAGTACTTC
J: TRBJ2-1; size: -; V: TRBV6-5; D: -; CDR3: CASRRDSSFYNEQFF; DNA: TGTGCCAGCAGACGGGACTCATCCTTTTACAATGAGCAGTTCTTC
J: TRBJ2-5; size: -; V: TRBV10-3; D: TRBD2; CDR3: CAISQSRFGTSGAQETQYF; DNA: TGTGCCATCAGTCAGAGCCGATTCGGGACTAGCGGGGCCCAAGAGACCCAGTACTTC
J: TRBJ2-1; size: -; V: TRBV4-1; D: TRBD2; CDR3: CASSQVGVAGGRFDEQFF; DNA: TGCGCCAGCAGCCAAGTCGGGGTAGCGGGGGGCAGATTCGATGAGCAGTTCTTC
J: TRBJ2-6; size: once; V: TRBV15; D: -; CDR3: CATSRDLSGANVLTF; DNA: TGTGCCACCAGCAGAGATCTATCTGGGGCCAACGTCCTGACTTTC
J: TRBJ2-1; size: -; V: TRBV4-1; D: TRBD1; CDR3: CASMGMTGNEQFF; DNA: TGCGCCAGCATGGGGATGACAGGGAATGAGCAGTTCTTC
J: TRBJ1-4; size: -; V: TRBV4-1; D: -; CDR3: CASSLRLEGGEKLFF; DNA: TGCGCCAGCAGCCTCCGACTAGAGGGAGGCGAAAAACTGTTTTTT
J: TRBJ1-5; size: -; V: TRBV12-3/TRBV12-4; D: TRBD1; CDR3: CASSQGTVVNQPQHF; DNA: TGTGCCAGCAGTCAGGGGACAGTAGTTAATCAGCCCCAGCATTTT
J: TRBJ1-6; size: once; V: TRBV5-6; D: -; CDR3: CASSFKGEYNSPPHF; DNA: TGTGCCAGCAGCTTTAAAGGGGAGTATAATTCACCCCCCCACTTT
J: TRBJ1-6; size: -; V: TRBV4-3; D: -; CDR3: CASSQDLSSYNSPLHF; DNA: TGCGCCAGCAGCCAAGATCTGAGCTCCTATAATTCACCCCTCCACTTT
J: TRBJ1-2; size: few; V: TRBV29-1; D: -; CDR3: CSVGWGAHSTGYTF; DNA: TGCAGCGTTGGTTGGGGGGCGCATTCGACCGGCTACACCTTC
J: TRBJ1-3; size: -; V: TRBV10-3; D: -; CDR3: CAISDWGSPSGNTIYF; DNA: TGTGCCATCAGTGATTGGGGGAGCCCCTCTGGAAACACCATATATTTT
J: TRBJ1-2; size: -; V: TRBV27; D: -; CDR3: CASSPLLGAVWGYTF; DNA: TGTGCCAGCAGTCCCCTCCTGGGGGCCGTGTGGGGCTACACCTTC
J: TRBJ2-7; size: few; V: TRBV10-3; D: -; CDR3: CAISESNSVWEQYF; DNA: TGTGCCATCAGTGAGTCAAATTCCGTATGGGAGCAGTACTTC
J: TRBJ1-2; size: -; V: TRBV15; D: -; CDR3: CATSRADLANYGYTF; DNA: TGTGCCACCAGCAGAGCGGACCTAGCTAACTATGGCTACACCTTC
J: TRBJ2-7; size: -; V: TRBV7-2; D: TRBD1; CDR3: CVSSLNRGPYEQYF; DNA: TGTGTCAGCAGCTTAAACAGGGGGCCCTACGAGCAGTACTTC
J: TRBJ2-3; size: once; V: TRBV12-3/TRBV12-4; D: TRBD2; CDR3: CASSVGLASYF; DNA: TGTGCCAGCAGTGTGGGACTAGCGAGCTATTTT
J: TRBJ2-7; size: -; V: TRBV20-1; D: TRBD2; CDR3: CSAPSSGEQYF; DNA: TGCAGTGCTCCCTCTAGCGGTGAGCAGTACTTC